This T cell receptor beta chain was observed in a study of memory B cells and T cells in multiple sclerosis. In its sample, this clone was seen a few times. The protocol was immunoSEQ multiplex PCR, while the TCRdb copy is restricted to in-frame clones and leaves out a portion. The table has about 15,000 clones, 69% seen once. This CDR3 comprises 15 residues. After removal of 2 bases from V and 2 bases from J, the junction contained 5 bases not matched to a gene. The germline V gene has CDR1 MNHNS and CDR2 SASEGT. The source is a human donor with multiple sclerosis. The sequenced material came from memory (CD45RO+) CD4+ T cells from blood. This chain uses TRBV6-1 with TRBJ2-7; the match to TRBD1 covers 8 bases. The chain's CDR3 is CASSESGQGAYEQYF. The DNA for the CDR3 is TGTGCCAGCAGTGAAAGCGGACAGGGCGCCTACGAGCAGTACTTC.